This note documents a single T cell receptor (beta chain) sequence. Its antigen is still unknown. One entry per CDR3 protein, called by TCRdb with MiXCR from the 5' RACE reads. The table shows 1.5 million to 2 million distinct CDR3 sequences, with around a third occurring only once. This specimen comes from a study of identical twins. Study conclusions and caveats: Researchers caution that invariant MAIT and iNKT cells could partly confound zero-insertion analyses.

V shed 0 bases, J shed 2 bases, and the junction held 7 bases outside the gene matches. The CDR3 runs to 17 residues. Germline CDR1 is SEHNR and CDR2 is FQNEAQ (reference sequence). This TCR was recovered from a newborn girl in good health. The chain couples TRBV7-9 to TRBJ2-7, with 10 positions matching TRBD2. The sample taken for sequencing was cord blood. The CDR3 reads CASSLALASGRTYEQYF. DNA of the CDR3: TGTGCCAGCAGCTTAGCGTTGGCTAGCGGGAGAACCTACGAGCAGTACTTC.